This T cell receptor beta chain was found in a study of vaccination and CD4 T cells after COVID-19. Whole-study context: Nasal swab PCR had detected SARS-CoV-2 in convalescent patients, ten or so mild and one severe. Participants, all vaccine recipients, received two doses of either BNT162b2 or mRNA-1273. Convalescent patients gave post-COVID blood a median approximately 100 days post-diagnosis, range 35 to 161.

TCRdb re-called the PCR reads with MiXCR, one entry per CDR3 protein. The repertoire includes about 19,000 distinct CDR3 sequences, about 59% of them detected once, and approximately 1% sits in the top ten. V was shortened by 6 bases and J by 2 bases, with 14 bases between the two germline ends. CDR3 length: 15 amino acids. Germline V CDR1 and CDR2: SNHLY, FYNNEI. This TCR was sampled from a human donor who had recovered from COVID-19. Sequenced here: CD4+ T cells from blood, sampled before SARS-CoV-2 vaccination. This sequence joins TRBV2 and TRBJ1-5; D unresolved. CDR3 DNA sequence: TGTGCCAGCAGCCGCGACCTTGGAGGCAATCAGCCCCAGCATTTT. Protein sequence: CASSRDLGGNQPQHF.